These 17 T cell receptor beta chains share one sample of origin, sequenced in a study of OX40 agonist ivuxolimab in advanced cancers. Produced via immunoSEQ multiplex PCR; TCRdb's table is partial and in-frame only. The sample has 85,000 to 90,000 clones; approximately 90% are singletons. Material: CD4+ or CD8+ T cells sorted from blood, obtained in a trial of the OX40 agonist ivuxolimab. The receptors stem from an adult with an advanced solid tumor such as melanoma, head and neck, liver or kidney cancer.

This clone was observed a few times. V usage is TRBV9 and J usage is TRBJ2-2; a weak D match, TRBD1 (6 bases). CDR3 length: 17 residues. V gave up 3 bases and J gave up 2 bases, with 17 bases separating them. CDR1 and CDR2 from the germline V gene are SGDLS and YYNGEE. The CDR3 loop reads CASSAAGTPENTGELFF. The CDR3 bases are TGTGCCAGCAGCGCGGCCGGGACACCGGAAAACACCGGGGAGCTGTTTTTT.

CDR3 coding DNA: TGTGCCAGCAGTTACGGTCGTGCGGGCCAGCCCCAGCATTTT. It specifies CASSYGRAGQPQHF. The chain has TRBV6-5 and TRBJ1-5; D is unresolved. Trimming removed 2 bases at V and 7 bases at J, with 12 bases between. The CDR3 covers 14 residues. CDR1 is MNHEY and CDR2 is SVGAGI in the germline V gene.

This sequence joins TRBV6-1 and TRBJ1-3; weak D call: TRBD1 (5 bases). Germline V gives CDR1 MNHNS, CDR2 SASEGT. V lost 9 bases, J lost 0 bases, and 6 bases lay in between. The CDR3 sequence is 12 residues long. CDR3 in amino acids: CASTGSGNTIYF. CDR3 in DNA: TGTGCCAGTACAGGCTCTGGAAACACCATATATTTT.

The CDR3 sequence is CASSAWGSSTGELFF. The DNA for the CDR3 is TGTGCCAGCAGTGCATGGGGATCAAGCACCGGGGAGCTGTTTTTT. V gene TRBV6-1 combines with J gene TRBJ2-2, with D unclear. V shed 4 bases and J shed 4 bases, with 13 bases lying between them. The CDR3 sequence is 15 residues long. CDR1 and CDR2 from the germline V gene are MNHNS and SASEGT.

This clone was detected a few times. CDR3 nucleotides: TGTGCCAGCAGCCAACAAGAGACCGGGGAGCTGTTTTTT. Its translation is CASSQQETGELFF. J is TRBJ2-2 and V is TRBV4-2; no reliable D call. CDR1 is LGHNA, CDR2 YNFKEQ, per germline. The CDR3 is made up of 13 amino acids. V was clipped by 2 bases and J by 5 bases, with 6 bases between them.

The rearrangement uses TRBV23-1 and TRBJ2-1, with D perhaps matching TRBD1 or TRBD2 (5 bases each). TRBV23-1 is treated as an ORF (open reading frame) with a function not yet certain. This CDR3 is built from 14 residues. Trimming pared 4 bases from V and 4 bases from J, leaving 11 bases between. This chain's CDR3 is CASSLKGPYNEQFF. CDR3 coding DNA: TGCGCCAGCAGTCTGAAGGGACCTTACAATGAGCAGTTCTTC.

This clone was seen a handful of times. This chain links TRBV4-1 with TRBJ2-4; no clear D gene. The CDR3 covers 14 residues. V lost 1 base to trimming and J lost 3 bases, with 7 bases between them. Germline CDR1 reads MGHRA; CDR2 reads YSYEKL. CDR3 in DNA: TGCGCCAGCAGCCAAGTCCTGGGCAAAAACATTCAGTACTTC. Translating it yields CASSQVLGKNIQYF.

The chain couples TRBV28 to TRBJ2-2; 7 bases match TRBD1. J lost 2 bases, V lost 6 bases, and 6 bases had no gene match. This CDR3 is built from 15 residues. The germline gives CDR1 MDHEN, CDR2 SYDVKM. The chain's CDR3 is CASSPGTVNTGELFF. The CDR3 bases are TGTGCCAGCAGCCCCGGGACAGTCAACACCGGGGAGCTGTTTTTT.

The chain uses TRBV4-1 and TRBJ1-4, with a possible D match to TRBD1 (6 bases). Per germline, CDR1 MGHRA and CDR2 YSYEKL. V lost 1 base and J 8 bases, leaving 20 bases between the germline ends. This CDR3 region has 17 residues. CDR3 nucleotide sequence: TGCGCCAGCAGCCAAGGATGGTTGGGCAGGGGCGACGAAAAACTGTTTTTT. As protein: CASSQGWLGRGDEKLFF.

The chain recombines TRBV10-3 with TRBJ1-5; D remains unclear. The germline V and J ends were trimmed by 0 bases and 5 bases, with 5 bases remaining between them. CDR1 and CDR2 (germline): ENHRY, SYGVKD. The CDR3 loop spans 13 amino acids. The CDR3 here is CAISESRDQPQHF. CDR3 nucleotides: TGTGCCATCAGTGAGTCGAGGGATCAGCCCCAGCATTTT.

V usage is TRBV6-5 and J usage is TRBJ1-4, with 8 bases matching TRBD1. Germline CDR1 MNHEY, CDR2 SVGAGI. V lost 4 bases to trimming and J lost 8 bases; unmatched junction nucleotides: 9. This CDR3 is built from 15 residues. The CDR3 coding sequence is TGTGCCAGCAGTTTTTCGGGGACAGGCACCGAAAAACTGTTTTTT. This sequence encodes CASSFSGTGTEKLFF.

The CDR3 here is CAWRVQGISGNTIYF. For the CDR3, the DNA is TGTGCCTGGAGGGTACAGGGGATCTCTGGAAACACCATATATTTT. This rearrangement joins TRBV30 to TRBJ1-3; 7 nucleotides align to TRBD1. The CDR3 consists of 15 residues. CDR1 is GTSNPN and CDR2 is SVGIG in the germline V gene (reference sequence). V shed 3 bases and J 0 bases; nucleotides not matched to a gene: 5. Combining the CDR3 with reference TRBV30 and TRBJ1-3 gives the whole variable domain SQTIHQWPATLVQPVGSPLSLECTVEGTSNPNLYWYRQAAGRGLQLLFYSVGIGQISSEVPQNLSASRPQDRQFILSSKKLLLSDSGFYLCAWRVQGISGNTIYFGEGSWLTVV.

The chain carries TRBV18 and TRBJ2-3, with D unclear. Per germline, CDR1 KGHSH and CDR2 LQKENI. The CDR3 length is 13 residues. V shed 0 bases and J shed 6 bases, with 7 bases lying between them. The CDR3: CASSPPVSDTQYF. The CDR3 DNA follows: TGTGCCAGCTCACCACCGGTCTCGGATACGCAGTATTTT.

The DNA for the CDR3 is TGTGCCAGCAGACCGGGACAGGGGGCCTACGAGCAGTACTTC. This codes for CASRPGQGAYEQYF. The chain links TRBV6-1 to TRBJ2-7, with 11 nucleotides matching TRBD1. The junction had 3 bases not matched to a gene; V was cut back by 6 bases and J by 2 bases. This CDR3 comprises 14 residues. Germline V gives CDR1 MNHNS, CDR2 SASEGT.

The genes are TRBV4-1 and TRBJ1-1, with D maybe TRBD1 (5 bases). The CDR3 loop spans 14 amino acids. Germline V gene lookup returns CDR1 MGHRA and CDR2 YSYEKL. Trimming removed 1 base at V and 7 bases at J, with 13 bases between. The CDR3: CASSQVTTVFEAFF. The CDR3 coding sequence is TGCGCCAGCAGCCAAGTGACGACAGTTTTTGAAGCTTTCTTT.

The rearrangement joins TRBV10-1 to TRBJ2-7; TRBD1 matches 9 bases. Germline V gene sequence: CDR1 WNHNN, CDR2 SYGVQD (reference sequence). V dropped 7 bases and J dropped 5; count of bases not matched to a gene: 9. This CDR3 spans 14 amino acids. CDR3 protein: CASTGTGIVDEQYF. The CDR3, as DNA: TGCGCCAGCACCGGGACAGGGATTGTCGACGAGCAGTACTTC.

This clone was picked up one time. Here the CDR3 DNA reads TGTGCCAGCAGCGTAGGGCAAGGGGAGGAAAAACTGTTTTTT. This encodes CASSVGQGEEKLFF. The chain recombines TRBV9 with TRBJ1-4; D perhaps matches TRBD1 (5 bases). The germline CDR1 and CDR2 sequences are SGDLS and YYNGEE. The V end lost 0 bases, the J end lost 8 bases, and 11 bases lay between the germline ends. The CDR3 runs 14 residues.